This TCR beta chain was observed in a study of T-cell memory formation after mild COVID-19. TCRdb re-called the 5' RACE reads with MiXCR, one entry per CDR3 protein. The table has a few hundred thousand distinct CDR3 sequences, around 28% seen once; the top ten hold 13%. In germline, CDR1 is DFQATT, CDR2 SNEGSKA (reference sequence). The CDR3 has 12 residues. V gave up 6 bases and J gave up 4 bases, with 12 bases separating them. The sequenced material came from PBMCs or a T cell subset sorted from them (not recorded which). The TCR comes from an adult woman who had mild COVID-19 (a few samples of this study predate the infection). Cell type and time point are not known. V and J are TRBV20-1 and TRBJ1-2, with no clear D. DNA for the CDR3: TGCAGTGCCCCGAGCCCGGGCTATGGCTACACCTTC. It yields the protein CSAPSPGYGYTF.